One and the same sample provided the 27 T cell receptor beta chains below, sequenced in a study of CD8+ T cells in alopecia areata. Extraction and reverse transcription of RNA yielded cDNA as the sequencing template. The protocol was immunoSEQ multiplex PCR, while the TCRdb copy is restricted to in-frame clones and leaves out a portion. The table lists 170,000 or so clones, about 60% of them singletons. Treatment indicated: oral pan-JAK inhibitor, 5-10 mg twice daily. This sample comprised CD8+ T cells sorted from blood, obtained at week 24, from a patient treated with tofacitinib. These receptors were obtained from a human donor with alopecia areata.

The rearrangement links TRBV5-6 to TRBJ2-1; either TRBD1 or TRBD2 may fit D (6 bases each). V was cut by 4 bases and J by 4 bases, with 18 bases left in between. This CDR3 comprises 16 residues. Germline V gene data show CDR1 as SGHDT and CDR2 as YYEEEE. CDR3 sequence reads: CASSDSRGQTYNEQFF. Here the CDR3 DNA reads TGTGCCAGCAGCGATTCCCGGGGGCAGACATACAATGAGCAGTTCTTC.

The J gene is TRBJ2-1, the V gene TRBV2, with TRBD2 matching over 11 bases. V shed 5 bases, J shed 4 bases, and the junction held 4 bases outside the gene matches. The CDR3 runs 15 residues. Per germline, CDR1 SNHLY and CDR2 FYNNEI. The CDR3 sequence is CASSIAGGQYNEQFF. CDR3 bases: TGTGCCAGCAGTATAGCGGGGGGGCAGTACAATGAGCAGTTCTTC.

The chain links TRBV28 to TRBJ1-1, with no clear D. The germline V gene encodes CDR1 MDHEN and CDR2 SYDVKM. Trimming shortened V by 8 bases and J by 1 base, and 8 bases separated the two germline ends. This CDR3 is 12 amino acids long. CDR3 sequence (DNA): TGTGCCAGCTGGTTGCAGAACACTGAAGCTTTCTTT. Amino acids: CASWLQNTEAFF.

A few counts support this clone. The genes are TRBV29-1 and TRBJ2-1; no reliable D call. The V gene lost 2 bases and the J gene lost 2 bases, with 10 bases spanning the gap. The CDR3 sequence is 14 residues long. Germline CDR1 SQVTM, CDR2 ANQGSEA. The CDR3 DNA reads as TGCAGCGTTGAACACAGTTCTGCCTACAATGAGCAGTTCTTC. Its translation: CSVEHSSAYNEQFF.

This clone was seen a few times. The rearrangement links TRBV7-9 to TRBJ1-1, with D uncertain. There are 14 residues in the CDR3. Germline V CDR1 and CDR2: SEHNR, FQNEAQ (reference sequence). V dropped 1 base and J dropped 1 base, with 7 bases sitting between them. CDR3 DNA: TGTGCCAGCAGCTTAGTGCAGGAGAACACTGAAGCTTTCTTT. This encodes CASSLVQENTEAFF.

The sample holds one count of this clone. V is TRBV2 and J is TRBJ1-1; weak D call: TRBD1 (5 bases). V lost 10 bases to trimming and J lost 2 bases, with 17 bases between them. CDR1 and CDR2 from the germline V gene are SNHLY and FYNNEI. CDR3 length: 14 residues. The CDR3: CATPPGGRNTEAFF. CDR3 nucleotides: TGTGCCACCCCACCGGGGGGTCGTAACACTGAAGCTTTCTTT.

V and J are TRBV7-9 and TRBJ2-7; D may be TRBD1 (6 bases). V gave up 4 bases and J gave up 2 bases, with 18 bases separating them. Germline V gives CDR1 SEHNR, CDR2 FQNEAQ (reference sequence). The CDR3 sequence is 16 residues long. CDR3 loop: CASSSTRDKKTYEQYF. DNA for the CDR3: TGTGCCAGCAGCTCGACCCGGGACAAAAAGACCTACGAGCAGTACTTC.

This chain uses TRBV5-1 with TRBJ2-7; TRBD1 matches at 7 bases. The germline CDR1 and CDR2 sequences are SGHRS and YFSETQ. V lost 4 bases, J lost 0 bases, and 4 bases stayed unmatched. The CDR3 loop spans 14 amino acids. The CDR3 region is CASSVRDSSYEQYF. The CDR3 coding sequence is TGCGCCAGCAGCGTCCGGGACAGCTCCTACGAGCAGTACTTC.

A note on this clone: The junction differs from germline at one of its ends, possibly a read error. The rearrangement joins TRBV6-1 to TRBJ2-3, with 7 bases that match TRBD2. The CDR3 totals 15 residues. Germline assignment: CDR1 MNHNS and CDR2 SASEGT. The CDR3 sequence is CATSDQLAPPDTQYF. CDR3 DNA: TGTGCCACCAGTGACCAACTAGCGCCCCCAGATACGCAGTATTTT.

A few counts support this clone. The chain uses TRBV15 and TRBJ2-3, with TRBD2 matching 7 bases. The CDR3 extends over 19 amino acids. V trimming: 5 bases; J trimming: 4 bases; junction bases outside the gene matches: 21. Per germline, CDR1 LNHNV and CDR2 YYDKDF (reference sequence). The CDR3 loop is CATSSKLRQRGMSPDTQYF. CDR3 DNA: TGTGCCACCAGCTCCAAATTACGGCAGCGGGGAATGTCGCCAGATACGCAGTATTTT.

The rearrangement links TRBV6-5 to TRBJ1-1; unclear D gene. Germline V gives CDR1 MNHEY, CDR2 SVGAGI. The germline V and J ends were trimmed by 2 bases and 4 bases, with 5 bases remaining between them. This CDR3 contains 12 residues. The CDR3 DNA reads as TGTGCCAGCAGTTACATGGGCACTGAAGCTTTCTTT. This encodes CASSYMGTEAFF.

This chain connects TRBV5-1 to TRBJ2-7; D ambiguous. V was trimmed by 5 bases and J by 2 bases, leaving 14 bases between them. The CDR3 sequence is 14 residues long. The V gene's germline CDR1 is SGHRS and CDR2 YFSETQ. The CDR3 is CASRGSAEAYEQYF. CDR3 nucleotide sequence: TGCGCCAGCAGAGGATCGGCGGAAGCCTACGAGCAGTACTTC. The complete variable domain, with remaining parts taken from reference TRBV5-1 and TRBJ2-7, reads KAGVTQTPRYLIKTRGQQVTLSCSPISGHRSVSWYQQTPGQGLQFLFEYFSETQRNKGNFPGRFSGRQFSNSRSEMNVSTLELGDSALYLCASRGSAEAYEQYFGPGTRLTVT.

In nucleotides, the CDR3 is TGCGCCAGCAGCCCAACCACCGTGATCCAGGATTCACCCCTCCACTTT. Protein product: CASSPTTVIQDSPLHF. The chain is built from TRBV5-1 and TRBJ1-6; D call uncertain. The V and J ends lost 4 bases and 8 bases respectively, with 19 bases between them. CDR3 length: 16 amino acids. Germline CDR1 SGHRS, CDR2 YFSETQ.

The chain uses TRBV2 and TRBJ1-2; D is unresolved. The germline CDR1 and CDR2 sequences are SNHLY and FYNNEI. The V end was cut by 3 bases, the J end by 4 bases, with 6 bases between. The CDR3 totals 12 residues. This CDR3 reads CASSEDGYGYTF. The CDR3 DNA follows: TGTGCCAGCAGTGAGGACGGCTATGGCTACACCTTC.

This chain joins TRBV21-1 and TRBJ2-7; the table names TRBD1, a call not compared with the DNA. TRBV21-1 is recorded as a pseudogene. The CDR3 totals 19 residues. The CDR3 spells CASSKALPGQGPLLYEQYF. As DNA, the CDR3 is TGTGCCAGCAGCAAAGCGCTCCCCGGACAGGGGCCCTTACTCTACGAGCAGTACTTC.

The chain is built from TRBV18 and TRBJ2-3, with D uncertain. V was pared by 6 bases and J by 2 bases, with 9 bases between. The CDR3 totals 13 residues. Germline CDR1 reads KGHSH; CDR2 reads LQKENI. The chain's CDR3 is CASSDQNTDTQYF. Written as DNA, the CDR3 is TGTGCCAGCTCTGACCAGAACACAGATACGCAGTATTTT.

The rearrangement links TRBV7-8 to TRBJ2-7; TRBD1 matches 12 bases. CDR1 is SGHVS, CDR2 FQNEAQ, per germline. There are 14 residues in the CDR3. The J segment lost 7 bases and the V segment lost 5 bases, leaving 6 bases of the junction unmatched. CDR3 bases: TGTGCCAGCAGCGTGGGACAGGGGGCTCGGGAGCAGTACTTC. This codes for CASSVGQGAREQYF.

The chain employs TRBV7-2 and TRBJ2-4; the D is unclear. The CDR3 spans 15 residues. Trimming cost V 5 bases and J 0 bases, with 11 bases left between them. The germline CDR1 and CDR2 sequences are SGHTA and FQGNSA. CDR3 protein: CASSHMVQAKNIQYF. The CDR3 DNA follows: TGTGCCAGCAGCCACATGGTCCAAGCCAAAAACATTCAGTACTTC.

The chain is built from TRBV29-1 and TRBJ2-6; 7 bases line up with TRBD1. The V gene end was trimmed by 5 bases and the J gene end by 0 bases; junction bases not matched to a gene: 10. The CDR3 extends over 17 amino acids. Germline V lookup: CDR1 SQVTM, CDR2 ANQGSEA. This CDR3 is CSVTQKGANSGANVLTF. Written as DNA, the CDR3 is TGCAGCGTTACTCAAAAGGGGGCGAACTCTGGGGCCAACGTCCTGACTTTC.

J is TRBJ1-1 and V is TRBV6-5; unclear D gene. V lost 6 bases to trimming and J lost 5 bases, with 7 bases between them. This CDR3 has 11 residues. The germline V gene encodes CDR1 MNHEY and CDR2 SVGAGI. CDR3 residues: CASRSVTEAFF. The CDR3 nucleotides read TGTGCCAGCAGGTCGGTTACTGAAGCTTTCTTT.

This clone was detected a few times. The rearrangement uses TRBV29-1 and TRBJ1-1; D gene uncertain. The V gene lost 5 bases and the J gene lost 2 bases, with 12 bases spanning the gap. Germline CDR1 SQVTM, CDR2 ANQGSEA. The CDR3 has 13 residues. CDR3 DNA sequence: TGCAGCGTTTCGGAGGGAACTAACACTGAAGCTTTCTTT. As protein: CSVSEGTNTEAFF.

V is TRBV2 and J is TRBJ1-1; 9 bases line up with TRBD1. CDR1 and CDR2 from the germline V gene are SNHLY and FYNNEI. The CDR3 loop spans 13 amino acids. The V segment lost 8 bases and the J segment 4 bases; nucleotides outside the gene matches: 5. The CDR3 reads CASGQGIGTEAFF. The CDR3 nucleotides read TGTGCCAGCGGACAGGGGATTGGCACTGAAGCTTTCTTT.

This clone has just a few counts. The V gene is TRBV29-1, the J gene TRBJ2-7; D may be TRBD1 (6 bases). This CDR3 is 13 amino acids long. V was cut by 4 bases and J by 1 base, with 11 bases left in between. Germline lookup yields CDR1 SQVTM and CDR2 ANQGSEA. CDR3 bases: TGCAGCGTTGGCTCCAGGGGATCCTACGAGCAGTACTTC. Its protein is CSVGSRGSYEQYF.

The chain links TRBV5-1 to TRBJ2-4, with D tentatively TRBD1 (8 bases). V was pared by 0 bases and J by 15 bases, with 19 bases between. Germline CDR1 and CDR2: SGHRS and YFSETQ. This CDR3 contains 14 residues. DNA for the CDR3: TGCGCCAGCAGCTTGGGACAGGGGAATAGCGGGCCGTACTTC. Translation gives CASSLGQGNSGPYF.

This sequence joins TRBV27 and TRBJ1-1, with 9 bases lining up with TRBD1. CDR3 length: 15 amino acids. Germline V gene data show CDR1 as MNHEY and CDR2 as SMNVEV (reference sequence). J lost 0 bases, V lost 4 bases, and 3 bases had no gene match. CDR3 DNA sequence: TGTGCCAGCAGTTCCAGACAGGGGGTGAACACTGAAGCTTTCTTT. This encodes CASSSRQGVNTEAFF.

This clone was seen only a few times. This chain uses TRBV13 with TRBJ2-1; no firm D call. The CDR3 is 14 residues long. The V gene's germline CDR1 is PRHDT and CDR2 FYEKMQ (reference sequence). Between the trimmed V and J ends, which lost 5 bases and 12 bases, there was a span of 20 bases. DNA of the CDR3: TGTGCCAGCAGCCCTTCCTCCTCCTCCTGGGGGCAGTTCTTC. Encoded protein: CASSPSSSSWGQFF.

In regard to this clone: The sample holds other DNA sequences that translate to the same CDR3. The rearrangement joins TRBV27 to TRBJ1-5; the D is unclear. The CDR3 is 13 residues long. Trimming removed 0 bases at V and 3 bases at J, with 3 bases between. CDR1 MNHEY and CDR2 SMNVEV come from the germline V gene (reference sequence). The CDR3 coding sequence is TGTGCCAGCAGTTTATCGGACAATCAGCCCCAGCATTTT. Its translation is CASSLSDNQPQHF.